This T cell receptor beta chain was profiled in a study of blood T cell repertoires in COVID-19. Study-level information: COVID-19 samples, acute and convalescent, were from the United States, Italy and Spain. PBMCs, B-cell-depleted T cells, or T cells provided the cDNA or gDNA that made up the material.

Clones were sequenced by immunoSEQ multiplex PCR, and TCRdb holds only the in-frame ones, with some missing. The sample lists around 61,000 clones, around 84% occurring once. The germline CDR1 and CDR2 sequences are LNHDA and SQIVND (reference sequence). J gave up 12 bases and V 6 bases, and 11 bases lay outside the gene matches. The CDR3 is made up of 13 amino acids. This clone came up a few times. This receptor was identified in a man aged 50-60 years with active COVID-19. The chain is built from TRBV19 and TRBJ2-1; 7 nucleotides match TRBD1. Sequenced material: peripheral blood. This CDR3 is CASSPRGQLGQFF. The CDR3 DNA is TGTGCCAGTAGCCCTAGGGGACAGCTTGGGCAGTTCTTC.